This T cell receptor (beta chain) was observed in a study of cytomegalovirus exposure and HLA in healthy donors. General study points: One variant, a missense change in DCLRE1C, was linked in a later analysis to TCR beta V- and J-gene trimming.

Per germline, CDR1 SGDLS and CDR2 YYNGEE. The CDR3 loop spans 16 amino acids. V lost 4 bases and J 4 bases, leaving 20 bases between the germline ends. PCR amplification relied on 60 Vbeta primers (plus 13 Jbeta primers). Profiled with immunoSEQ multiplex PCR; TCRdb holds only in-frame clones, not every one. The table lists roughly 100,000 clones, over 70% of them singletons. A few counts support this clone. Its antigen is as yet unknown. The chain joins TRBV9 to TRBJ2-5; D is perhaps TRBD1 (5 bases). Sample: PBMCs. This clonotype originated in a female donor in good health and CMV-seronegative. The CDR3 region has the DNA TGTGCCAGCAGCCCCCGTCAGGGTGTAAGGGGAGAGACCCAGTACTTC. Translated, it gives CASSPRQGVRGETQYF. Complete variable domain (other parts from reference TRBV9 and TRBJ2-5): DSGVTQTPKHLITATGQRVTLRCSPRSGDLSVYWYQQSLDQGLQFLIQYYNGEERAKGNILERFSAQQFPDLHSELNLSSLELGDSALYFCASSPRQGVRGETQYFGPGTRLLVL.